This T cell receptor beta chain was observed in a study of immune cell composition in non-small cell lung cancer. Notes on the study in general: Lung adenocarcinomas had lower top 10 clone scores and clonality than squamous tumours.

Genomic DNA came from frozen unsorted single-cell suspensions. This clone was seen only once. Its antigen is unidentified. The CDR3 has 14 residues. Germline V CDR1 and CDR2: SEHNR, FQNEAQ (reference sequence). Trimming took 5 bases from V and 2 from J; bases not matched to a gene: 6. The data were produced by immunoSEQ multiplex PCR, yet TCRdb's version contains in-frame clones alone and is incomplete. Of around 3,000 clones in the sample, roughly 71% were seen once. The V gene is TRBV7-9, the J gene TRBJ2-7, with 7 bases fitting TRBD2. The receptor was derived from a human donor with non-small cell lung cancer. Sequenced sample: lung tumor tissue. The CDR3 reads CASSEWGGPYEQYF. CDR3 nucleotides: TGTGCCAGCAGCGAGTGGGGGGGACCCTACGAGCAGTACTTC.